This TCR beta chain is drawn from a study of CD8 T cells in ankylosing spondylitis. Overall study results and limits: Characteristic, it appeared, of ankylosing spondylitis blood was a TCR beta motif of about eight highly homologous variants. Disease-associated clones were reportedly significantly overrepresented in matched ankylosing spondylitis synovial fluid. Certain motif variants had earlier appeared in reactive arthritis synovial fluid and blood.

The table lists this clonotype with many counts. Its specificity is unknown. Each TCR beta library was made by quantitative 5'-RACE that incorporated molecular barcodes. TCRdb re-analysed the 5' RACE reads in MiXCR, keeping a single row per CDR3 protein. The sample holds fewer than 25,000 distinct CDR3 sequences, about an eighth seen once. V trimming: 5 bases; J trimming: 6 bases; junction bases outside the gene matches: 9. CDR1 is SGHRS and CDR2 is YFSETQ in the germline V gene. The CDR3 is 14 amino acids. The sequence came from a male donor with ankylosing spondylitis or in good health (not recorded which). V usage is TRBV5-1 and J usage is TRBJ1-1; TRBD1 matches 8 bases. Material for sequencing was blood. This chain's CDR3 is CASRPPDRDAEAFF. CDR3 nucleotide sequence: TGCGCCAGCAGACCCCCGGACAGGGATGCTGAAGCTTTCTTT. The variable domain in full, with the rest retrieved from reference TRBV5-1 and TRBJ1-1, is KAGVTQTPRYLIKTRGQQVTLSCSPISGHRSVSWYQQTPGQGLQFLFEYFSETQRNKGNFPGRFSGRQFSNSRSEMNVSTLELGDSALYLCASRPPDRDAEAFFGQGTRLTVV.